This T cell receptor (beta chain) was found in a study of memory CD4+ T cells and cytomegalovirus serostatus. Single viable CD3+CD4+CD8-CD45RO+ cells were sorted as the memory CD4+ T cells. CMV serostatus came from serum IgG against pp150, pp28, p38, p52. This table comes from immunoSEQ multiplex PCR, and its TCRdb copy is limited to in-frame clones, with some not included. Found here are 75,000 to 90,000 clones, 80% of them singletons; the top ten hold roughly 0.85%. The CDR3 sequence is 13 residues long. V was trimmed by 6 bases and J by 5 bases, leaving 13 bases between them. Germline-derived CDR1 and CDR2 are MNHEY and SVGAGI.

This TCR was sampled from an adult in good health and CMV-seronegative. The sequencing input was memory CD4+ T cells from blood. V usage is TRBV6-5 and J usage is TRBJ2-5; the D gene is possibly TRBD1 (6 bases). CDR3 in amino acids: CASSLTGRETQYF. The CDR3 coding sequence is TGTGCCAGCAGCCTTACAGGGCGGGAGACCCAGTACTTC.